This TCR beta chain originates from a study of T-cell reconstitution after alpha-beta-depleted transplantation in children. Notes on the study in general: Some patients owed their high day-60 TCRbeta diversity to surviving recipient T cells and thymic progenitors. Newly produced T cells mostly provided counts and TCRbeta diversity after one year, as hyperexpanded clones declined.

Molecular barcoding with unique molecular identifiers was used for the TCRbeta library. One entry per CDR3 protein, called by TCRdb with MiXCR from the PCR reads. The sample carries about 500,000 distinct CDR3 sequences, about an eighth recorded once. The CDR3 consists of 20 residues. In regard to this clonotype: The antigen remains unidentified.

This material consisted of PBMCs, mostly from graft donor cells, taken 180 days after TCRalphabeta/CD19-depleted stem cell transplant. The V and J genes are TRBV21-1 and TRBJ2-4; the D call of TRBD1 is as the table states it, not checked on the DNA. TRBV21-1 is a pseudogene. This TCR came from a female patient aged 2 to 10 who had a stem cell transplant for aplastic anemia, so the T cells may come from the graft donor. The CDR3 coding sequence is TGTGCCAGCAGCAAAGGGAGGCCCGCCCCCCAACTCTTGGCGCAAAACATTCAGTACTTC. Translation gives CASSKGRPAPQLLAQNIQYF.